This entry lists 30 T cell receptor beta chains sequenced from one sample in a study of T cells in Graves' hyperthyroidism and ophthalmopathy. RNA transcripts yielded amplified TCR beta CDR3 regions. Initially, a first-round RT-PCR of the TCR CDR3 employed the HTBI primer set. TCRdb re-derived calls from the multiplex PCR reads in MiXCR, one entry per CDR3 protein. The sample holds more than 550,000 distinct CDR3 sequences; 40% to 55% are singletons and the top ten take roughly 6.5%. The material sequenced was peripheral blood or thyroid tissue (not recorded which). The receptors originated from an adult man with Graves' disease, either hyperthyroidism or ophthalmopathy (not recorded which).

This sequence joins TRBV2 and TRBJ1-6; D gene unclear. CDR3 length: 17 amino acids. The germline V gene has CDR1 SNHLY and CDR2 FYNNEI. Trimming removed 2 bases at V and 4 bases at J, with 15 bases between. CDR3 coding DNA: TGTGCCAGCAGTGAATATGATAGGACGGATTATAATTCACCCCTCCACTTT. Its translation: CASSEYDRTDYNSPLHF.

This sequence joins TRBV7-2 and TRBJ1-5; D is ambiguous. The better agreement between TRBJ2-5 and the DNA end casts doubt on the J call. CDR3 length: 16 residues. The germline V gene encodes CDR1 SGHTA and CDR2 FQGNSA. The CDR3 is CASSSHGQYSNQPQYF. CDR3 sequence (DNA): TGTGCCAGCAGCTCGCATGGGCAGTATAGCAATCAGCCCCAGTACTTC.

This clonotype was counted a few times. J is TRBJ2-5 and V is TRBV9; 12 bases agree with TRBD1. The CDR3 consists of 16 residues. Germline V CDR1 and CDR2: SGDLS, YYNGEE. The ends lost 0 bases at V and 4 bases at J; junction bases unmatched: 4. The CDR3 DNA is TGTGCCAGCAGCGTAGGGGGACAGGGGGCTCGAGAGACCCAGTACTTC. Translating it yields CASSVGGQGARETQYF.

The chain joins TRBV15 to TRBJ1-1; TRBD1 agrees at 7 bases. V lost 1 base to trimming and J lost 12 bases; unmatched junction nucleotides: 14. Germline CDR1 is LNHNV and CDR2 is YYDKDF (reference sequence). CDR3 length: 15 residues. The CDR3, as DNA: TGTGCCACCAGCAGAGCGGGGGCCGGGGCAGGGGGGTCTTTCTTT. This gives the protein CATSRAGAGAGGSFF.

This clonotype was recorded at least ten times. This chain uses TRBV2 with TRBJ1-6; D may be TRBD1 (5 bases). The CDR3 covers 14 residues. CDR1 and CDR2 from the germline V gene are SNHLY and FYNNEI. With 4 bases removed from V and 4 bases from J, the gap between germline ends came to 8 bases. CDR3: CASSGQSYNSPLHF. DNA for the CDR3: TGTGCCAGCAGTGGACAGAGTTATAATTCACCCCTCCACTTT.

Notes on this clonotype: Since no conserved phenylalanine or tryptophan closes the CDR3, a read error is the likely cause. This rearrangement joins TRBV7-3 to TRBJ1-1, with TRBD1 matching over 7 bases. The CDR3 is made up of 14 amino acids. Germline V gives CDR1 SGHTA, CDR2 FQGTGA. The ends lost 4 bases at V and 3 bases at J; junction bases unmatched: 5. The CDR3 loop reads CASSYDRVHTEAFL. DNA of the CDR3: TGTGCCAGCAGCTACGACAGGGTGCACACTGAAGCTTTCCTT.

The chain links TRBV25-1 to TRBJ1-6; perhaps TRBD1 as D (6 bases). V was pared by 8 bases and J by 9 bases, with 14 bases between. CDR1 and CDR2 from the germline V gene are MGHDK and SYGVNS. CDR3 size: 13 residues. CDR3 sequence: CASLGQLSSPLHF. The DNA for the CDR3 is TGTGCCAGCTTAGGACAGCTGAGTTCACCCCTCCACTTT.

This clonotype turned up a few times. The V gene is TRBV5-4, the J gene TRBJ1-2, with a weak D call TRBD1 (5 bases). V lost 5 bases and J 7 bases, leaving 15 bases between the germline ends. This CDR3 has 13 residues. Germline V CDR1 and CDR2: SGHNT, YYREEE (reference sequence). The CDR3 DNA follows: TGTGCCAGCAGTCGGCAGGGCGAATTTGGCTACACCTTC. Protein product: CASSRQGEFGYTF.

The chain has TRBV13 and TRBJ1-5, with 10 bases matching TRBD1. This CDR3 is 17 amino acids long. V lost 5 bases and J lost 4; bases outside the gene matches: 11. The germline V gene encodes CDR1 PRHDT and CDR2 FYEKMQ (reference sequence). CDR3 DNA sequence: TGTGCCAGCAGCGCAAGACAGGGGGCAGCTAGTAATCAGCCCCAGCATTTT. As protein: CASSARQGAASNQPQHF.

The CDR3 DNA is TGTGCCAGCGTAGGACTAGCGGGACCCTACGAGCAGTACTTC. Translated, it gives CASVGLAGPYEQYF. This chain joins TRBV6-1 and TRBJ2-7, with 12 bases matching TRBD2. Trimming took 8 bases from V and 2 from J; bases not matched to a gene: 4. The CDR3 runs 14 residues. Germline CDR1 reads MNHNS; CDR2 reads SASEGT.

The V gene is TRBV12-3 or TRBV12-4, the J gene TRBJ1-3, with D possibly being TRBD1 (6 bases). V was pared by 5 bases and J by 3 bases, with 17 bases between. This CDR3 has 16 amino acids. The CDR3: CASSQGGTPGGNTIYF. CDR3 DNA: TGTGCCAGCAGTCAAGGGGGGACCCCCGGTGGAAACACCATATATTTT.

This clonotype was seen many times. This chain links TRBV24-1 with TRBJ1-5, with 7 bases aligning to TRBD1. CDR3 length: 15 amino acids. The V segment lost 4 bases and the J segment 6 bases; nucleotides outside the gene matches: 8. The V gene's germline CDR1 is KGHDR and CDR2 SFDVKD. CDR3 coding DNA: TGTGCCACCAGTGACTCAACAGGGGTCTTTCAGCCCCAGCATTTT. Its translation is CATSDSTGVFQPQHF.

This clonotype was detected only once. The rearrangement links TRBV7-6 to TRBJ2-5; the match to TRBD1 covers 10 bases. Germline CDR1 is SGHVS and CDR2 is FNYEAQ. The CDR3 extends over 14 amino acids. Unmatched junction bases numbered 7, after V lost 6 bases and J lost 6 bases. The chain's CDR3 is CASSPGTGAKTQYF. The CDR3 coding sequence is TGTGCCAGCAGTCCCGGGACAGGGGCGAAGACCCAGTACTTC.

The chain couples TRBV6-1 to TRBJ1-5; D is possibly TRBD1 (5 bases). V lost 6 bases, J lost 2 bases, and 14 bases lay in between. Germline V gene lookup returns CDR1 MNHNS and CDR2 SASEGT. The CDR3 is 15 amino acids. The CDR3: CASRPGQGRNQPQHF. CDR3 nucleotides: TGTGCCAGCAGGCCGGGGCAGGGCCGCAATCAGCCCCAGCATTTT.

This clonotype was counted ten times or more. The chain has TRBV9 and TRBJ1-5, with 7 bases aligning to TRBD1. The CDR3 extends over 16 amino acids. Per the germline V gene, CDR1 is SGDLS and CDR2 is YYNGEE. V dropped 0 bases and J dropped 4; count of bases not matched to a gene: 7. CDR3 sequence reads: CASSVDGGTENQPQHF. CDR3 bases: TGTGCCAGCAGCGTAGACGGAGGGACAGAAAATCAGCCCCAGCATTTT. The variable domain in full, completed from reference TRBV9 and TRBJ1-5, reads DSGVTQTPKHLITATGQRVTLRCSPRSGDLSVYWYQQSLDQGLQFLIQYYNGEERAKGNILERFSAQQFPDLHSELNLSSLELGDSALYFCASSVDGGTENQPQHFGDGTRLSIL.

CDR3 amino acids: CSASDRGSGRVETQYF. The CDR3 DNA is TGCAGTGCTAGTGACAGGGGTAGCGGGAGGGTAGAGACCCAGTACTTC. This rearrangement joins TRBV20-1 to TRBJ2-5; 11 bases align to TRBD2. This CDR3 comprises 16 residues. CDR1 and CDR2 from the germline V gene are DFQATT and SNEGSKA (reference sequence). V lost 3 bases, J lost 4 bases, and 10 bases stayed unmatched.

The CDR3 nucleotides read TGTGCCAGCAGCTCCTGGGACAATCCGTATGGCTACACCTTC. This codes for CASSSWDNPYGYTF. This chain connects TRBV7-9 to TRBJ1-2; a weak D match, TRBD1 (6 bases). The CDR3 contains 14 residues. Germline CDR1 reads SEHNR; CDR2 reads FQNEAQ (reference sequence). V was cut by 4 bases and J by 5 bases, with 14 bases left in between.

This clonotype was detected ten times or more. CDR3 protein: CASLAPNSPLHF. CDR3 in DNA: TGTGCCAGCTTAGCGCCGAATTCACCCCTCCACTTT. The V and J genes are TRBV25-1 and TRBJ1-6; D gene ambiguous. Looked up from germline, CDR1 is MGHDK and CDR2 is SYGVNS. The CDR3 is made up of 12 amino acids. Trimming shortened V by 8 bases and J by 7 bases, and 9 bases separated the two germline ends.

This clonotype occurred many times. This chain links TRBV25-1 with TRBJ1-4; 8 positions match TRBD1. CDR3 length: 17 amino acids. V dropped 10 bases and J dropped 5; count of bases not matched to a gene: 18. Germline CDR1 MGHDK, CDR2 SYGVNS. The chain's CDR3 is CATGGTGQVAWNEKLFF. In DNA form, the CDR3 reads TGTGCCACTGGAGGTACGGGACAGGTGGCGTGGAATGAAAAACTGTTTTTT.

This chain uses TRBV2 with TRBJ1-1; TRBD1 might be the D (6 bases). CDR1 and CDR2 (germline): SNHLY, FYNNEI. This CDR3 has 15 residues. V was clipped by 2 bases and J by 2 bases, with 12 bases between them. CDR3 DNA sequence: TGTGCCAGCAGTGAAAAGACAGGAACAAACACTGAAGCTTTCTTT. Its translation: CASSEKTGTNTEAFF.

The chain carries TRBV20-1 and TRBJ1-4; D call uncertain. V was trimmed by 4 bases and J by 0 bases, leaving 12 bases between them. Germline assignment: CDR1 DFQATT and CDR2 SNEGSKA (reference sequence). The CDR3 length is 15 residues. CDR3 bases: TGCAGTGCTAAGTCTATACTTGCAACTAATGAAAAACTGTTTTTT. This codes for CSAKSILATNEKLFF.

Only a few counts were recorded for this clonotype. The V call is TRBV20-1, the J call TRBJ2-7; 8 bases map to TRBD2. The CDR3 runs 15 residues. Germline V gives CDR1 DFQATT, CDR2 SNEGSKA (reference sequence). V lost 3 bases, J lost 3 bases, and 10 bases stayed unmatched. CDR3 nucleotide sequence: TGCAGTGCTAGTTTGGTGCTAGCGGGCCGCTACGAGCAGTACTTC. Amino acids: CSASLVLAGRYEQYF.

This chain uses TRBV24-1 with TRBJ2-2; no definite D call. Looked up from germline, CDR1 is KGHDR and CDR2 is SFDVKD. This CDR3 is 15 amino acids long. The V and J ends lost 11 bases and 0 bases respectively, with 15 bases between them. CDR3 protein: CASNYEPTNTGELFF. CDR3 coding DNA: TGTGCCAGCAATTACGAACCGACGAACACCGGGGAGCTGTTTTTT.

The V gene is TRBV6-5, the J gene TRBJ1-2; 8 bases are shared with TRBD1. CDR1 MNHEY and CDR2 SVGAGI come from the germline V gene. The CDR3 has 14 residues. V lost 3 bases and J lost 7; bases outside the gene matches: 7. The CDR3 loop is CASSYPAGGLGYTF. CDR3 sequence (DNA): TGTGCCAGCAGTTATCCGGCAGGGGGCCTTGGCTACACCTTC.

This clonotype was recorded a few times. This rearrangement joins TRBV20-1 to TRBJ1-2; 7 positions agree with TRBD1. CDR1 is DFQATT and CDR2 is SNEGSKA in the germline V gene (reference sequence). V shed 2 bases, J shed 6 bases, and the junction held 9 bases outside the gene matches. There are 14 residues in the CDR3. For the CDR3, the DNA is TGCAGTGCTAGAATTGTGGGACAGCCACATGGCTACACCTTC. Translation: CSARIVGQPHGYTF.

The chain couples TRBV12-3 or TRBV12-4 to TRBJ2-7; 11 bases are a match to TRBD1. This CDR3 is built from 15 residues. J was trimmed by 3 bases and V by 4 bases; bases with no gene match: 5. The CDR3 is CASSSSGTGGYEQYF. The CDR3, as DNA: TGTGCCAGCAGTTCGTCCGGGACAGGGGGCTACGAGCAGTACTTC.

Written as DNA, the CDR3 is TGCAGTGCTAGGGGAAGGAGCTCTGGGGCCAACGTCCTGACTTTC. Translating it yields CSARGRSSGANVLTF. This rearrangement joins TRBV20-1 to TRBJ2-6, with no clear D. CDR1 is DFQATT and CDR2 is SNEGSKA in the germline V gene (reference sequence). The length of the CDR3 is 15 residues. V was cut by 3 bases and J by 0 bases, with 9 bases left in between.

This sequence joins TRBV25-1 and TRBJ1-1; 8 nucleotides align to TRBD1. Germline V CDR1 and CDR2: MGHDK, SYGVNS. This CDR3 contains 14 residues. Trimming cost V 6 bases and J 4 bases; bases outside gene matches: 7. The CDR3 coding sequence is TGTGCCAGCAGCCAGGGGGCGGGTCGCACTGAAGCTTTCTTT. It encodes CASSQGAGRTEAFF.

In its sample, this clonotype was seen a few times. The chain uses TRBV5-1 and TRBJ1-1; no reliable D call. V lost 1 base to trimming and J lost 4 bases, with 8 bases between them. The CDR3 length is 13 residues. Germline V CDR1 and CDR2: SGHRS, YFSETQ. The CDR3: CASSLRAATEAFF. CDR3 bases: TGCGCCAGCAGCTTGCGAGCAGCCACTGAAGCTTTCTTT.

In this sample, this clonotype turned up many times. The J gene is TRBJ2-6, the V gene TRBV7-6, with D maybe TRBD1 (6 bases). In germline, CDR1 is SGHVS, CDR2 FNYEAQ. The V end was cut by 5 bases, the J end by 0 bases, with 17 bases between. The CDR3 has 18 amino acids. The CDR3 sequence: CASSRQADSSSGANVLTF. The CDR3 nucleotides are TGTGCCAGCAGCCGTCAAGCGGACAGCAGCTCTGGGGCCAACGTCCTGACTTTC. The entire variable domain, with the rest obtained from reference TRBV7-6 and TRBJ2-6, is as follows: GAGVSQSPRYKVTKRGQDVALRCDPISGHVSLYWYRQALGQGPEFLTYFNYEAQQDKSGLPNDRFSAERPEGSISTLTIQRTEQRDSAMYRCASSRQADSSSGANVLTFGAGSRLTVL.